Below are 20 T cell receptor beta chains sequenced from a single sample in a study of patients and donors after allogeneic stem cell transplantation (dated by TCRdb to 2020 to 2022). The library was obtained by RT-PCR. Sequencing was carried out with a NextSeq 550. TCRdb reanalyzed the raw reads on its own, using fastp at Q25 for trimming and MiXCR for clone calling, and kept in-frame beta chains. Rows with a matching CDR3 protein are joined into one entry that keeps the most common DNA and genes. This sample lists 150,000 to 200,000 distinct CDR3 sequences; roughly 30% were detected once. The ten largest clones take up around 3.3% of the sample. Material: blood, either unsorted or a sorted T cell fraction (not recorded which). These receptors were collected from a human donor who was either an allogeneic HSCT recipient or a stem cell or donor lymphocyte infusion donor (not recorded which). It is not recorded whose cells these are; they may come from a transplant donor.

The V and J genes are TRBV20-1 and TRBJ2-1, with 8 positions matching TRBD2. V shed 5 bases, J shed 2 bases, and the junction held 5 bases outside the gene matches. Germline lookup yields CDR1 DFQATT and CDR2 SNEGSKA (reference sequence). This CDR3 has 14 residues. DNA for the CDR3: TGCAGTGCTTGGAGCGGGAGTCCCTACAATGAGCAGTTCTTC. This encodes CSAWSGSPYNEQFF.

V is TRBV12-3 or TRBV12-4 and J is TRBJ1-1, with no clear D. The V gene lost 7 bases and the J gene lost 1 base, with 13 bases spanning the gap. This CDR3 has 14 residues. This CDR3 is CASTEHTANTEAFF. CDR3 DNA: TGTGCCAGCACCGAACATACAGCGAACACTGAAGCTTTCTTT.

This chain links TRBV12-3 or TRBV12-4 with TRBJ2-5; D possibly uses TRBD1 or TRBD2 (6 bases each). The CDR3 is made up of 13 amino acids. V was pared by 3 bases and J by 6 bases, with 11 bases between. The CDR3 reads CASSFGGGKTQYF. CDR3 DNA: TGTGCCAGCAGTTTTGGGGGCGGGAAGACCCAGTACTTC.

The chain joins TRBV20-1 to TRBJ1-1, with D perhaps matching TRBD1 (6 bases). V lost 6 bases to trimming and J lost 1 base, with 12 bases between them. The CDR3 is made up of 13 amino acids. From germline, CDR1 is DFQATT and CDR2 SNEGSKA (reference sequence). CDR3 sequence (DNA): TGCAGTGCGGGTGACAGGACGAACACTGAAGCTTTCTTT. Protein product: CSAGDRTNTEAFF.

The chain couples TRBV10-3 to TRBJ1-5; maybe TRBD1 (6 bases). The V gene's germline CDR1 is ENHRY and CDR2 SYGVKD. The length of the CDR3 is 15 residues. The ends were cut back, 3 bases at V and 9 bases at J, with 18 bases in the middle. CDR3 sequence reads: CAISDPDRTSRPQHF. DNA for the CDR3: TGTGCCATCAGTGACCCCGACAGGACGTCTCGGCCCCAGCATTTT.

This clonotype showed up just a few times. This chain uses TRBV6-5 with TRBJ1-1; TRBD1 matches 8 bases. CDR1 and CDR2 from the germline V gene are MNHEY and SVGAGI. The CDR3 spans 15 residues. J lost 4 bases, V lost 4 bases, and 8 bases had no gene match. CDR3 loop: CASSSHSGGVTEAFF. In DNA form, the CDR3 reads TGTGCCAGCAGTTCACACTCAGGGGGCGTCACTGAAGCTTTCTTT.

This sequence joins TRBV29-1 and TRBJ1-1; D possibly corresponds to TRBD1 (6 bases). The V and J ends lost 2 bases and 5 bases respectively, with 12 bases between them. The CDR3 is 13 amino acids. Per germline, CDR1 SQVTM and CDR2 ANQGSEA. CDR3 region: CSVEYRVRTEAFF. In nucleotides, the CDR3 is TGCAGCGTTGAATACAGGGTGAGGACTGAAGCTTTCTTT.

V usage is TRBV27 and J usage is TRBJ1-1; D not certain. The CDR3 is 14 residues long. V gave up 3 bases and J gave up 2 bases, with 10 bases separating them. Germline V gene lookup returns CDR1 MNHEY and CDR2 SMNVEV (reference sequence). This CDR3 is CASSFGMGNTEAFF. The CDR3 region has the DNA TGTGCCAGCAGTTTTGGTATGGGCAACACTGAAGCTTTCTTT.

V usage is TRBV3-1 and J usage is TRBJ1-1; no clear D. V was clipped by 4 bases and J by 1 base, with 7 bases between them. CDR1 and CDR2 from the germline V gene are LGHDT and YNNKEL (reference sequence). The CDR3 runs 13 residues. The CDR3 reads CASSPRRNTEAFF. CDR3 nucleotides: TGTGCCAGCAGCCCAAGACGGAACACTGAAGCTTTCTTT.

The CDR3: CASTRGNGGRATDTQYF. CDR3 coding DNA: TGTGCCAGCACGAGAGGTAACGGCGGGAGGGCCACAGATACGCAGTATTTT. The V gene is TRBV12-3 or TRBV12-4, the J gene TRBJ2-3, with TRBD2 identical over 9 bases. V lost 7 bases and J lost 2; bases outside the gene matches: 13. The CDR3 consists of 17 residues.

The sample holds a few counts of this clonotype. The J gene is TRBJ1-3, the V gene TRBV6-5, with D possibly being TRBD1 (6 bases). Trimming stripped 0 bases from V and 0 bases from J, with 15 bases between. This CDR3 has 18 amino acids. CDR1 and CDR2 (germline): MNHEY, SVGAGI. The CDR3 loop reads CASSYSKVRGNSGNTIYF. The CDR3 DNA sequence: TGTGCCAGCAGTTACTCGAAGGTCAGGGGTAACTCTGGAAACACCATATATTTT.

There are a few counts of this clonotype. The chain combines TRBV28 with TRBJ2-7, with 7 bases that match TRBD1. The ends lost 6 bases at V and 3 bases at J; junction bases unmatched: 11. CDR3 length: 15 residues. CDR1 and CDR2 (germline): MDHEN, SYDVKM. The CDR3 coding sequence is TGTGCCAGCAGAGAGCCACAGGGGATCAGCTACGAGCAGTACTTC. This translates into CASREPQGISYEQYF.

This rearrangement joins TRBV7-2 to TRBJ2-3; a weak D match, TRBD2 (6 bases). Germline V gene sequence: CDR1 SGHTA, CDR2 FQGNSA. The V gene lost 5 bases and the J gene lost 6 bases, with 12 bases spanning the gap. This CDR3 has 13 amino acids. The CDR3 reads CASSPRRADTQYF. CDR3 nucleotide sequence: TGTGCCAGCAGCCCCAGGAGGGCCGATACGCAGTATTTT.

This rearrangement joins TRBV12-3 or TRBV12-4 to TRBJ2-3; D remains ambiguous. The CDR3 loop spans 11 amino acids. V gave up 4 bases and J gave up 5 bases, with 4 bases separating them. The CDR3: CASSYGDTQYF. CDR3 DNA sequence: TGTGCCAGCAGTTACGGAGATACGCAGTATTTT.

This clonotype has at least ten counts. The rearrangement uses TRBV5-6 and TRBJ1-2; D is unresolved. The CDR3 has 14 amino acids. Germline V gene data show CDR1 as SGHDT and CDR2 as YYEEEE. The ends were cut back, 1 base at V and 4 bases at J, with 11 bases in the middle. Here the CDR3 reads CASSLPAGSYGYTF. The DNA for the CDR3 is TGTGCCAGCAGCTTGCCTGCCGGGAGCTATGGCTACACCTTC.

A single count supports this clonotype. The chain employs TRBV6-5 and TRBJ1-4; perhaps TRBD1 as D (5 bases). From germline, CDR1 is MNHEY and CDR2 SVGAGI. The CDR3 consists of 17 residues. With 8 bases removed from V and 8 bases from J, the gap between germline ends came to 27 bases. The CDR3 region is CASASKESGWGREKLFF. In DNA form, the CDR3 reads TGTGCCAGCGCAAGCAAGGAATCAGGGTGGGGTAGGGAAAAACTGTTTTTT.

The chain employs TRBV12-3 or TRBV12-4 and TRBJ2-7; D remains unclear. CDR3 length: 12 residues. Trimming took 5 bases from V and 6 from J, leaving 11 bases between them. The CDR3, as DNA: TGTGCCAGCAGTCGCAGGCCCTCCGAGCAGTACTTC. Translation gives CASSRRPSEQYF.

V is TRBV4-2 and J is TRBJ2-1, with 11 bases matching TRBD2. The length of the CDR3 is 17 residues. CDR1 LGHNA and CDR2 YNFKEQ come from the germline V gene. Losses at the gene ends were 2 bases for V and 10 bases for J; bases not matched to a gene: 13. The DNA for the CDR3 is TGTGCCAGCAGCCAACATAGCGGGAGGGCCCAAGGGGGCGAGCAGTTCTTC. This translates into CASSQHSGRAQGGEQFF.

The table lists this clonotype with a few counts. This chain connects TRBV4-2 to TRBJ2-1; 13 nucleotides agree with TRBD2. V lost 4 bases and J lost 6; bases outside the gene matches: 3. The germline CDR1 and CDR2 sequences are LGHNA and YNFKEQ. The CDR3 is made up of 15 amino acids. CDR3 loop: CASSRGTSGTNEQFF. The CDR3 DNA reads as TGTGCCAGCAGCCGAGGGACTAGCGGGACCAATGAGCAGTTCTTC.

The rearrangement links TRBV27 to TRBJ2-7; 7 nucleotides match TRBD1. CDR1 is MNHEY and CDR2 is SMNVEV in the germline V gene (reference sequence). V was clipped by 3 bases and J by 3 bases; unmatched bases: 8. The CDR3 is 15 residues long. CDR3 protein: CASSLYRGILYEQYF. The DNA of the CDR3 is TGTGCCAGCAGTTTGTACAGGGGCATCCTCTACGAGCAGTACTTC.